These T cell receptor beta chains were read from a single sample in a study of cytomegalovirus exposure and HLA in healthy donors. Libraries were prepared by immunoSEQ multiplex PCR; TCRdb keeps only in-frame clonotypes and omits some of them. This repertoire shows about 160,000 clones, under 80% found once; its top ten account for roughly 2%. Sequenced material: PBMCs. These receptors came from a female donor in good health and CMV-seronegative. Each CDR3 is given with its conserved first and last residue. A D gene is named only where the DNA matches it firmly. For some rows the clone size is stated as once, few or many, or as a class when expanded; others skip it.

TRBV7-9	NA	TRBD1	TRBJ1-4	CASRTGTGTRNEKLFF	TGTGCCAGCAGGACCGGGACAGGGACCCGTAATGAAAAACTGTTTTTT
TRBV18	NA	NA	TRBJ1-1	CASFPGGSDTEAFF	TGTGCCAGCTTCCCCGGGGGGTCCGACACTGAAGCTTTCTTT
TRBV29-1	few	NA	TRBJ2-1	CSVDRPDSSLPDEQFF	TGCAGCGTTGACCGTCCAGACAGCTCCTTACCCGATGAGCAGTTCTTC
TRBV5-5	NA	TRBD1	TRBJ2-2	CASSPTGPEGELFF	TGTGCCAGCAGCCCGACAGGGCCCGAAGGGGAGCTGTTTTTT
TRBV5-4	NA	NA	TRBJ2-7	CASSQSGPTYEQYF	TGTGCCAGCAGCCAAAGCGGGCCTACCTACGAGCAGTACTTC
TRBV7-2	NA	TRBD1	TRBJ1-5	CASSLSSTGANQPQHF	TGTGCCAGCAGCTTATCCAGTACAGGGGCCAATCAGCCCCAGCATTTT
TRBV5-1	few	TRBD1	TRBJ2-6	CASSPGTGGSGANVLTF	TGCGCCAGCAGCCCCGGGACAGGGGGCTCTGGGGCCAACGTCCTGACTTTC
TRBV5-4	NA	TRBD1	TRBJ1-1	CASSTETTGGNTEAFF	TGTGCCAGCAGCACAGAGACGACAGGGGGGAACACTGAAGCTTTCTTT
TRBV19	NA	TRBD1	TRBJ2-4	CASSKPGQALGQYF	TGTGCCAGTAGTAAACCGGGACAGGCGCTTGGTCAGTACTTC
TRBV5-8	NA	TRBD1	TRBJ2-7	CASSLAGTGNYEQYF	TGTGCCAGCAGCTTGGCCGGGACAGGGAACTACGAGCAGTACTTC
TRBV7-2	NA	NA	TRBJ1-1	CASSPTSNTEAFF	TGTGCCAGCAGCCCCACAAGTAACACTGAAGCTTTCTTT
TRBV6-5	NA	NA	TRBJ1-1	CASSPRATANTEAFF	TGTGCCAGCAGTCCAAGGGCGACAGCGAACACTGAAGCTTTCTTT
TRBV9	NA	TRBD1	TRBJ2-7	CASSRTGTGNEQYF	TGTGCCAGCAGCAGAACCGGGACAGGGAACGAGCAGTACTTC
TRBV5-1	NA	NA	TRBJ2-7	CASSSQGNSYEQYF	TGCGCCAGCAGCTCCCAGGGGAACTCCTACGAGCAGTACTTC
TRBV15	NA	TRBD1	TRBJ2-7	CATSDRVSYEQYF	TGTGCCACCTCCGACAGGGTCTCCTACGAGCAGTACTTC
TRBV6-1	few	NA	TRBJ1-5	CASSEGKRNQPQHF	TGTGCCAGCAGTGAAGGGAAGCGGAATCAGCCCCAGCATTTT
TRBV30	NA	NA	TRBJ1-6	CAWSVRQDNSPLHF	TGTGCCTGGAGTGTAAGACAGGACAATTCACCCCTCCACTTT
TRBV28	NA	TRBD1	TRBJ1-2	CASSLVPPGTGGHGYTF	TGTGCCAGCAGTTTGGTCCCACCGGGGACAGGGGGCCATGGCTACACCTTC
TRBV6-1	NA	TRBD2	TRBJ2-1	CASFSGGAWEQFF	TGTGCCAGCTTTAGCGGGGGGGCATGGGAGCAGTTCTTC
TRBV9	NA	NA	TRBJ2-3	CASSVGEFTSTDTQYF	TGTGCCAGCAGCGTAGGAGAGTTTACTAGCACAGATACGCAGTATTTT
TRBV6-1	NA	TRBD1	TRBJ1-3	CASIQGGSGNTIYF	TGTGCCAGCATCCAGGGGGGTTCCGGAAACACCATATATTTT
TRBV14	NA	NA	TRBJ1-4	CASSHAVGEKLFF	TGTGCCAGCAGCCATGCAGTTGGTGAAAAACTGTTTTTT
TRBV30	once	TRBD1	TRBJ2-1	CAWGQGSYNEQFF	TGTGCCTGGGGACAGGGCTCCTACAATGAGCAGTTCTTC
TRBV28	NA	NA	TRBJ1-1	CASSSLGEAFF	TGTGCCAGCAGCTCCCTTGGCGAAGCTTTCTTT
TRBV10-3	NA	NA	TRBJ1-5	CAISESSGGGQPQHF	TGTGCCATCAGTGAGTCGTCCGGGGGTGGTCAGCCCCAGCATTTT
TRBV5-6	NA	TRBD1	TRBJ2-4	CASSSKDRGWGAKNIQYF	TGTGCCAGCAGCTCGAAAGACAGGGGGTGGGGAGCCAAAAACATTCAGTACTTC
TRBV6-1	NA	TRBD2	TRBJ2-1	CASSRVAGGYNEQFF	TGTGCCAGCAGCCGAGTAGCGGGGGGGTACAATGAGCAATTCTTC
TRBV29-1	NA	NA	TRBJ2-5	CSVRQTQETQYF	TGCAGCGTCCGACAGACCCAAGAGACCCAGTACTTC
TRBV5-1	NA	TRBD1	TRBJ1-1	CASRSGQGAGNTEAFF	TGCGCCAGCAGATCGGGACAGGGGGCCGGGAACACTGAAGCTTTCTTT
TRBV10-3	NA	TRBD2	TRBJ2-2	CATLPGLAFTGELFF	TGTGCCACCTTACCGGGACTAGCGTTTACGGGGGAGCTGTTTTTT
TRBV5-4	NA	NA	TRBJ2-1	CASSSRSAEQFF	TGTGCCAGCAGCTCACGTAGTGCTGAGCAGTTCTTC
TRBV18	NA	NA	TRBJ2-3	CASSLTQGTDTQYF	TGTGCCAGCTCACTGACACAGGGCACAGATACGCAGTATTTT
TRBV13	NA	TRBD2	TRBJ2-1	CASSWVAGEPDEQFF	TGTGCCAGCAGCTGGGTAGCGGGGGAGCCAGATGAGCAGTTCTTC
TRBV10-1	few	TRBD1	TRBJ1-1	CASREDRAREAFF	TGCGCCAGCAGGGAGGACAGGGCTCGTGAAGCTTTCTTT
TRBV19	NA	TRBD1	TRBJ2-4	CASGGTGAHIQYF	TGTGCCAGTGGAGGGACAGGGGCCCACATTCAGTACTTC
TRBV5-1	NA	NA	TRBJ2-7	CASSLAPGSSYEQYF	TGCGCCAGCAGCTTGGCCCCCGGGAGCTCCTACGAGCAGTACTTC
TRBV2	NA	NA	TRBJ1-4	CASSGRLGEKLFF	TGTGCCAGCAGTGGGCGACTTGGTGAAAAACTGTTTTTT
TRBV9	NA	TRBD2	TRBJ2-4	CASSGAGVNIQYF	TGTGCCAGCAGCGGAGCGGGGGTGAACATTCAGTACTTC
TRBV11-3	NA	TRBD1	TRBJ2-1	CASSPLGQGVHNEQFF	TGTGCCAGCAGCCCGTTGGGACAGGGGGTCCATAATGAGCAGTTCTTC
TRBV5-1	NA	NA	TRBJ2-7	CASSLNLHEQYF	TGCGCCAGCAGCTTGAATCTCCACGAGCAGTACTTC
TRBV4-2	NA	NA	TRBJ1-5	CASSQGGGGEWSSQPQHF	TGTGCCAGCAGCCAAGGCGGTGGGGGGGAATGGAGTAGTCAGCCCCAGCATTTT
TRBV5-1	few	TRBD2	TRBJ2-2	CASSLGLAGAYTGELFF	TGCGCCAGCAGCTTGGGACTAGCGGGGGCCTACACCGGGGAGCTGTTTTTT
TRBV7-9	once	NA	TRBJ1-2	CASSRDFNYGYTF	TGTGCCAGCAGCCGGGATTTTAACTATGGCTACACCTTC
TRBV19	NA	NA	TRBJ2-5	CASRSSVQETQYF	TGTGCCAGTAGGTCGAGTGTCCAAGAGACCCAGTACTTC
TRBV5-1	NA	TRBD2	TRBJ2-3	CASSLGLAGGTDTQYF	TGCGCCAGCAGCTTGGGGCTAGCGGGTGGCACAGATACGCAGTATTTT